This is a list of T cell receptor beta chains from one sample in a study of blood T cell repertoires in COVID-19. Only in-frame clones appear in the TCRdb table, and some are missing; sequencing was by immunoSEQ multiplex PCR. The table has under 250,000 clones, 87% seen once. Material: peripheral blood. Receptor source: a man aged 18 to 35 with active or convalescent COVID-19. Each CDR3 is given with its conserved first and last residue. The D gene is left open where the match is weak. Not every row has a clone size; where given, it reads once, few, many or a size class.

v_call	d_call	clone_size	j_call	cdr3_nt	cdr3_aa
TRBV27	.	.	TRBJ2-2	TGTGCCAGCAGTCCGCACCCCGCTAAATTTAGGAACACCGGGGAGCTGTTTTTT	CASSPHPAKFRNTGELFF
TRBV28	.	few	TRBJ1-6	TGTGCCAGCAGTTTCCGGCGGGGGCCCCTCCACTTT	CASSFRRGPLHF
TRBV28	TRBD1	.	TRBJ1-5	TGTGCCAGCAGTTTGACAGGGGCGAGCAATCAGCCCCAGCATTTT	CASSLTGASNQPQHF
TRBV28	TRBD1	.	TRBJ1-2	TGTGCCAGCAGCCACAAACAGGGGAACTATGGCTACACCTTC	CASSHKQGNYGYTF
TRBV12-3/TRBV12-4	TRBD1	.	TRBJ1-2	TGTGCCAGCAGGCCGACAGGGGACTATGGCTACACCTTC	CASRPTGDYGYTF
TRBV7-2	.	.	TRBJ1-3	TGTGCCAGCAGCTCCCCTCTACAGGGTCTGGCGGGAAACACCATATATTTT	CASSSPLQGLAGNTIYF
TRBV6-2/TRBV6-3	.	few	TRBJ1-5	TGTGCCAGCAGTTACTCGTCAGGGTACCAGCCCCAGCATTTT	CASSYSSGYQPQHF
TRBV19	.	.	TRBJ1-4	TGTGCCAGTAGTGGAGGCCGCAATGAAAAACTGTTTTTT	CASSGGRNEKLFF
TRBV18	.	once	TRBJ2-5	TGTGCCAGCTCACCACCAGGGGGAGAGACCCAGTACTTC	CASSPPGGETQYF
TRBV7-2	.	.	TRBJ1-1	TGTGCCAGCAGCTTATGGGCCACTGAAGCTTTCTTT	CASSLWATEAFF
TRBV28	TRBD1	.	TRBJ2-5	TGTGCCTCACATTGGGACAGAACCCAAGAGACCCAGTACTTC	CASHWDRTQETQYF
TRBV7-7	.	.	TRBJ2-2	TGTGCTAGCAGCTTAAGCTTGGTGTCTTCTCCCGGGGAGCTGTTTTTT	CASSLSLVSSPGELFF
TRBV28	.	.	TRBJ2-4	TGTGCCAGCAGCCCACAACAGGGAGCAACAAACATTCAGTACTTC	CASSPQQGATNIQYF
TRBV5-1	TRBD1	.	TRBJ1-4	TGCGCCAGCAGTCCTACAGGGGCGATTAATGAAAAACTGTTTTTT	CASSPTGAINEKLFF
TRBV27	TRBD1	.	TRBJ2-3	TGTGCCAGCAGATTAACAGGGGCCGGGAATACGCAGTATTTT	CASRLTGAGNTQYF
TRBV9	.	few	TRBJ1-1	TGTGCCAGCAGCGTAGGAGGAGGTAGGCCTGAAGCTTTCTTT	CASSVGGGRPEAFF
TRBV29-1	TRBD2	.	TRBJ2-5	TGCAGCGTTTGGACTAGCGGGAGTTTGGAGACCCAGTACTTC	CSVWTSGSLETQYF
TRBV1	.	once	TRBJ1-1	TGCACCAGCAGCGGAAGTCGCGGGACAGGGGGCGAGGGCACTGAAGCTTTCTTT	CTSSGSRGTGGEGTEAFF
TRBV6-6	TRBD1	.	TRBJ1-6	TGTGCCAGCAGTCGCACCGGGACAGGGGGGAATTCACCCCTCCACTTT	CASSRTGTGGNSPLHF
TRBV24-1	.	.	TRBJ2-1	TGTGCCACCAGTGATTTGGGGAGGAACTACAATGAGCAGTTCTTC	CATSDLGRNYNEQFF